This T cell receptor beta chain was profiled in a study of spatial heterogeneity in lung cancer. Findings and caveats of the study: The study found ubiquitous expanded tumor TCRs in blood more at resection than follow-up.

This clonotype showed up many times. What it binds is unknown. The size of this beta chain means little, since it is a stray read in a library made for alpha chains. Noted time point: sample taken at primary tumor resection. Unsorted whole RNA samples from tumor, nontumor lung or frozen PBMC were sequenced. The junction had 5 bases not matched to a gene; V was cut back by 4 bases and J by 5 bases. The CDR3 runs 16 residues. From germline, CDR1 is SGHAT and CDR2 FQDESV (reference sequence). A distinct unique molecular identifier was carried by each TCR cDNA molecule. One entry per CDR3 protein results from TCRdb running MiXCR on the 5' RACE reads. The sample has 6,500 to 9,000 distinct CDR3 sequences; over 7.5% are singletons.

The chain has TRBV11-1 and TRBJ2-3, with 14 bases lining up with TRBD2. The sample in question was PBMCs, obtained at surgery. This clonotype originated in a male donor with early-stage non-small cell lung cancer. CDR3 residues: CASSSGLAGGVDTQYF. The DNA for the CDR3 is TGTGCCAGCAGCTCAGGACTAGCGGGAGGAGTAGATACGCAGTATTTT. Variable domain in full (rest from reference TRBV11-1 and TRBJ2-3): EAEVAQSPRYKITEKSQAVAFWCDPISGHATLYWYRQILGQGPELLVQFQDESVVDDSQLPKDRFSAERLKGVDSTLKIQPAELGDSAMYLCASSSGLAGGVDTQYFGPGTRLTVL.